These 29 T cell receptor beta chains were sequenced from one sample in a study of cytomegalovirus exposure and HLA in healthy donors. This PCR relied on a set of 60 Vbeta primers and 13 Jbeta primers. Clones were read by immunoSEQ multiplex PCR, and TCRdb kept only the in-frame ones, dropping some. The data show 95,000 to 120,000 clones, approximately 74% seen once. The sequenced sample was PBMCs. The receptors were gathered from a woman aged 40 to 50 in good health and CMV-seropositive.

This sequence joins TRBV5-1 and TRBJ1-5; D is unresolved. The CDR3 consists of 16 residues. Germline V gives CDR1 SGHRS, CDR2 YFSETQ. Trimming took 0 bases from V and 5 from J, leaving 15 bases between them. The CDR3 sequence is CASSLGVSGGDQPQHF. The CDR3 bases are TGCGCCAGCAGCTTGGGGGTCTCGGGTGGTGATCAGCCCCAGCATTTT.

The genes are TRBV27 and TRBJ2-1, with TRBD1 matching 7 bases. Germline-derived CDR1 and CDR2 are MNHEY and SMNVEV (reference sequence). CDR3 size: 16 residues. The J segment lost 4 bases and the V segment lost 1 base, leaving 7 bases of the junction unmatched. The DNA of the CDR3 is TGTGCCAGCAGTTTATATGGGACAGACTATTACAATGAGCAGTTCTTC. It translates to CASSLYGTDYYNEQFF.

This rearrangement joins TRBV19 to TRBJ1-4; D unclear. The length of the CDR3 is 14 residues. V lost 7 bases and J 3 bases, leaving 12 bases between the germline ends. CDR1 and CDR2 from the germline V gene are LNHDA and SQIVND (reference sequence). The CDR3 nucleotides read TGTGCCAGTACCCTGATCGGAGCTAATGAAAAACTGTTTTTT. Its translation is CASTLIGANEKLFF.

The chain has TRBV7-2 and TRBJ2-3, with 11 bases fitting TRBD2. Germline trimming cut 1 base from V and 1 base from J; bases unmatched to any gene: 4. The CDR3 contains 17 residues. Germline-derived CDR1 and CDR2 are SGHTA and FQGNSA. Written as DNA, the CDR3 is TGTGCCAGCAGCTTAGGGACTAGCGGGCATCGCACAGATACGCAGTATTTT. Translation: CASSLGTSGHRTDTQYF.

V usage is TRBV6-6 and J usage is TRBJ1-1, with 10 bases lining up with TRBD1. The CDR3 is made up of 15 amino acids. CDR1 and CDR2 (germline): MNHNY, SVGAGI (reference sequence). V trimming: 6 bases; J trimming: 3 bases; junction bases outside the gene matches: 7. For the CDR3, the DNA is TGTGCCAGCAGCATCCCGGGACAGGGGTACACTGAAGCTTTCTTT. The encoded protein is CASSIPGQGYTEAFF.

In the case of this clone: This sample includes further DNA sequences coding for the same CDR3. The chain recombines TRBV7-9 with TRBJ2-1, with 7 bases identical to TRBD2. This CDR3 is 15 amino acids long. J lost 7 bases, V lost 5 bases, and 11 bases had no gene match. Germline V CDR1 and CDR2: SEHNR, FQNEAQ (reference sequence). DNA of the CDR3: TGTGCCAGCAGCCCTCTGGGGGGAGCGGGGAATGAGCAGTTCTTC. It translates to CASSPLGGAGNEQFF.

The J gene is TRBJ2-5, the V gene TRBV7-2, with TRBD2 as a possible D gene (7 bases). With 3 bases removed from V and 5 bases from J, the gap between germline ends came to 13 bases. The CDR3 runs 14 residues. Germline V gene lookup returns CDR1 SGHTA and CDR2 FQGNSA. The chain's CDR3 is CASSFQGGGETQYF. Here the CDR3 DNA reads TGTGCCAGCAGCTTCCAGGGAGGGGGTGAGACCCAGTACTTC.

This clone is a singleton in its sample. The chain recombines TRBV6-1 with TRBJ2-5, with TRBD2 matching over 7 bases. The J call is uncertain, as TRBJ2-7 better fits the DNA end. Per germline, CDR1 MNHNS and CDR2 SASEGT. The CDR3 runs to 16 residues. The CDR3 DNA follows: TGTGCCAGCAGTGAACCAAGGCTAGCGGAGGGGTACGAGCAGTACTTC. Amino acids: CASSEPRLAEGYEQYF.

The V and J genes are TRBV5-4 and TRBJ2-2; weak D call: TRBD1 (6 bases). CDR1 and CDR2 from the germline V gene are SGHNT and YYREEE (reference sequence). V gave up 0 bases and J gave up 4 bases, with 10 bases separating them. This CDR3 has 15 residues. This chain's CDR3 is CASSLVQGSTGELFF. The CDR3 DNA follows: TGTGCCAGCAGCTTGGTACAGGGTAGCACCGGGGAGCTGTTTTTT.

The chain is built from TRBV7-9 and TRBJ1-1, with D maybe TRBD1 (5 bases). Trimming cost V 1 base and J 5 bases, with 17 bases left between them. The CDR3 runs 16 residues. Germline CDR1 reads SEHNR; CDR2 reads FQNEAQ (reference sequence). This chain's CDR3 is CASSLGWGGDRTEAFF. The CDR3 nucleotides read TGTGCCAGCAGCTTAGGATGGGGAGGGGATAGGACTGAAGCTTTCTTT.

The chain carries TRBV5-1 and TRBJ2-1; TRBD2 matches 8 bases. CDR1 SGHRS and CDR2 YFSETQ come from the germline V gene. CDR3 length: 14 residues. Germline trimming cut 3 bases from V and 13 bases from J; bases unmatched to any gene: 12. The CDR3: CASSSRIAGGSQFF. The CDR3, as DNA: TGCGCCAGCAGCTCCCGAATTGCGGGAGGCTCTCAGTTCTTC.

In nucleotides, the CDR3 is TGTGCCAGCAGCTTAGCTTCCACAGGGTACACCGGGGAGCTGTTTTTT. Residues: CASSLASTGYTGELFF. This chain uses TRBV11-2 with TRBJ2-2; D perhaps matches TRBD1 (6 bases). This CDR3 has 16 amino acids. The V gene's germline CDR1 is SGHAT and CDR2 FQNNGV. V shed 1 base and J shed 3 bases, with 12 bases lying between them.

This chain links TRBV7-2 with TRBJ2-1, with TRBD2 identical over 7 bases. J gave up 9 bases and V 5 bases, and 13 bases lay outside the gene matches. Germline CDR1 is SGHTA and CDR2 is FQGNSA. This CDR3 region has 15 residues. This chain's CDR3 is CASSPAGGGFGEQFF. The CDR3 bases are TGTGCCAGCAGCCCCGCTGGGGGGGGTTTTGGTGAGCAGTTCTTC.

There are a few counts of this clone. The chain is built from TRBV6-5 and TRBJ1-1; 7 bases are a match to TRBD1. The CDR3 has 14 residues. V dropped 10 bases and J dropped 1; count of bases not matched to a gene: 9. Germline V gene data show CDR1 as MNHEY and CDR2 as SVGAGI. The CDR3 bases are TGTGCCACCGCCCCCGGGACAGCGAACACTGAAGCTTTCTTT. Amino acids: CATAPGTANTEAFF.

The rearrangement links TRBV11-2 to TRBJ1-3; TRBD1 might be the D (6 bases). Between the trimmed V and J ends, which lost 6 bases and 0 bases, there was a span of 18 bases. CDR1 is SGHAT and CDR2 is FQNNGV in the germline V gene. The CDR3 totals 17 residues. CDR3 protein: CASRELRGRGSGNTIYF. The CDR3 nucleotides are TGTGCCAGCAGGGAACTCAGGGGTCGGGGCTCTGGAAACACCATATATTTT.

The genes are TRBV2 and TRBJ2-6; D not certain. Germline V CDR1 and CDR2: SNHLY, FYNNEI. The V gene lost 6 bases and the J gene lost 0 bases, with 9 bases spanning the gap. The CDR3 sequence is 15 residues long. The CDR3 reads CASRQSRSGANVLTF. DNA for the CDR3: TGTGCCAGCAGACAGAGCCGCTCTGGGGCCAACGTCCTGACTTTC. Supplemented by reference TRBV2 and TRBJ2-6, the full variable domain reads EPEVTQTPSHQVTQMGQEVILRCVPISNHLYFYWYRQILGQKVEFLVSFYNNEISEKSEIFDDQFSVERPDGSNFTLKIRSTKLEDSAMYFCASRQSRSGANVLTFGAGSRLTVL.

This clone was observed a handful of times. CDR3 sequence reads: CASSLATSGLYNEQFF. The CDR3 DNA sequence: TGTGCCAGCAGCTTGGCCACTAGCGGACTATACAATGAGCAGTTCTTC. V usage is TRBV5-4 and J usage is TRBJ2-1; TRBD2 matches at 8 bases. The V gene end was trimmed by 0 bases and the J gene end by 4 bases; junction bases not matched to a gene: 6. CDR1 is SGHNT and CDR2 is YYREEE in the germline V gene (reference sequence). This CDR3 contains 16 residues.

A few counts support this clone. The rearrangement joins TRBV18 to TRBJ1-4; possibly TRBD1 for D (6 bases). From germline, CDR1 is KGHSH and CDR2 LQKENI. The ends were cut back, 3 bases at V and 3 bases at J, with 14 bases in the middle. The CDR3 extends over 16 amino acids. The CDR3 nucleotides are TGTGCCAGCTCACCGACGTTACAGGGAGCTAATGAAAAACTGTTTTTT. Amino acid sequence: CASSPTLQGANEKLFF.

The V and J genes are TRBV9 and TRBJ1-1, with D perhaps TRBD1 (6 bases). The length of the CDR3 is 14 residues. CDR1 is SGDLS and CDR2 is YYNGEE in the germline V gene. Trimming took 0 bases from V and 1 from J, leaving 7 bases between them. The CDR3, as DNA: TGTGCCAGCAGCGTAGGACAGGCGAACACTGAAGCTTTCTTT. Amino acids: CASSVGQANTEAFF. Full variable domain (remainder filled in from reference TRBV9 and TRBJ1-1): DSGVTQTPKHLITATGQRVTLRCSPRSGDLSVYWYQQSLDQGLQFLIQYYNGEERAKGNILERFSAQQFPDLHSELNLSSLELGDSALYFCASSVGQANTEAFFGQGTRLTVV.

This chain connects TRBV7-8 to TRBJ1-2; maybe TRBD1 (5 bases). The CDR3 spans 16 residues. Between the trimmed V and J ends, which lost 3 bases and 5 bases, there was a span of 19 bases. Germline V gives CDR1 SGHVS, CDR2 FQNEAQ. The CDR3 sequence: CASSFSDSPGRYGYTF. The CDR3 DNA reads TGTGCCAGCAGCTTCTCTGACAGCCCGGGGAGGTATGGCTACACCTTC. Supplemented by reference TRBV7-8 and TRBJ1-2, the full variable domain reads GAGVSQSPRYKVAKRGQDVALRCDPISGHVSLFWYQQALGQGPEFLTYFQNEAQLDKSGLPSDRFFAERPEGSVSTLKIQRTQQEDSAVYLCASSFSDSPGRYGYTFGSGTRLTVV.

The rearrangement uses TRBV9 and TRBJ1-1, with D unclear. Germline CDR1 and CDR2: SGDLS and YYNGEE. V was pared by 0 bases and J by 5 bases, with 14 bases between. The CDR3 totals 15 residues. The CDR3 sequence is CASSVGSLARTEAFF. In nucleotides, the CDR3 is TGTGCCAGCAGCGTAGGCTCACTAGCGAGAACTGAAGCTTTCTTT. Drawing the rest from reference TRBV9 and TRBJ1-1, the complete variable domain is DSGVTQTPKHLITATGQRVTLRCSPRSGDLSVYWYQQSLDQGLQFLIQYYNGEERAKGNILERFSAQQFPDLHSELNLSSLELGDSALYFCASSVGSLARTEAFFGQGTRLTVV.

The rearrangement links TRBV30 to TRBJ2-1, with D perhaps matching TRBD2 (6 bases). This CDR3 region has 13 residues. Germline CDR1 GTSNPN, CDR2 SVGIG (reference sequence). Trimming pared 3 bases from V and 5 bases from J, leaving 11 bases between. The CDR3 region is CAWRLAVNNEQFF. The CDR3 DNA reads TGTGCCTGGAGACTAGCAGTGAACAATGAGCAGTTCTTC. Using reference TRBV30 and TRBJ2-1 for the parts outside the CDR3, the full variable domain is SQTIHQWPATLVQPVGSPLSLECTVEGTSNPNLYWYRQAAGRGLQLLFYSVGIGQISSEVPQNLSASRPQDRQFILSSKKLLLSDSGFYLCAWRLAVNNEQFFGPGTRLTVL.

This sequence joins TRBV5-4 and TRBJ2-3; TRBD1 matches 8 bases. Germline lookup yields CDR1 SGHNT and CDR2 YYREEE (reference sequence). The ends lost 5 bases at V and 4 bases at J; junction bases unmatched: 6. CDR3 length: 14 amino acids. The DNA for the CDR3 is TGTGCCAGCAGGGAGACAGGGGCCCCAGATACGCAGTATTTT. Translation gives CASRETGAPDTQYF. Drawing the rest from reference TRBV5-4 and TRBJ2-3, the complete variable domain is ETGVTQSPTHLIKTRGQQVTLRCSSQSGHNTVSWYQQALGQGPQFIFQYYREEENGRGNFPPRFSGLQFPNYSSELNVNALELDDSALYLCASRETGAPDTQYFGPGTRLTVL.

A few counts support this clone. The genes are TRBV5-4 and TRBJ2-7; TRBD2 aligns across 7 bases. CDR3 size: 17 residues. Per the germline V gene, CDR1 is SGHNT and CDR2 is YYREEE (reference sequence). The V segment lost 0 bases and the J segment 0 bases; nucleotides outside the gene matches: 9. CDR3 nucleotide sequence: TGTGCCAGCAGCTTGGGTAAAGGGCGGGAGAGCTCCTACGAGCAGTACTTC. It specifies CASSLGKGRESSYEQYF.

Here the CDR3 reads CASSLGLGTSEAFF. The CDR3 DNA is TGTGCCAGCAGCTTGGGACTAGGAACATCTGAAGCTTTCTTT. The V gene is TRBV7-2, the J gene TRBJ1-1; D is possibly TRBD1 (5 bases). The CDR3 sequence is 14 residues long. The germline V gene encodes CDR1 SGHTA and CDR2 FQGNSA. V was clipped by 3 bases and J by 6 bases, with 14 bases between them.

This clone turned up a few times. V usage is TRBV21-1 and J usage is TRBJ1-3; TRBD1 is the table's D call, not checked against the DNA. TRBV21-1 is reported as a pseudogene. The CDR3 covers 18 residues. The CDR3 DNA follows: TGTGCCAGCAGCAATAAAATGACAGGGGATCTCTGGCGAAACACCATATATTTT. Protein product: CASSNKMTGDLWRNTIYF.

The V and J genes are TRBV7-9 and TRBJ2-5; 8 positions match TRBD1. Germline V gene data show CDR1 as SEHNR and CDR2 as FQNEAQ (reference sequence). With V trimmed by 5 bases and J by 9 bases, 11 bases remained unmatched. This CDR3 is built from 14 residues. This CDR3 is CASSVEGQGAAQYF. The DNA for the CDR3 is TGTGCCAGCAGCGTAGAGGGGCAGGGGGCGGCCCAGTACTTC.

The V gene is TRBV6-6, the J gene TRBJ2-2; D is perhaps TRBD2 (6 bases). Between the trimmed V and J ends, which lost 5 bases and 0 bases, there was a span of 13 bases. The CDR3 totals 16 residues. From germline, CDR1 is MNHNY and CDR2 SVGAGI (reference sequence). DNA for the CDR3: TGTGCCAGCAGTACAAGAGCGGGCGCGAACACCGGGGAGCTGTTTTTT. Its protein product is CASSTRAGANTGELFF.

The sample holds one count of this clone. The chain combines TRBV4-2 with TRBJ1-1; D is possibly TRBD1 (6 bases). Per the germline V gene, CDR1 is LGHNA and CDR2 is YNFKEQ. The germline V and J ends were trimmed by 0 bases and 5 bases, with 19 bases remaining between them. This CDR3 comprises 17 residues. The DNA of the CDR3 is TGTGCCAGCAGCCAAGAAGCCGGCTGGGGGGGCGGAACTGAAGCTTTCTTT. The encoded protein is CASSQEAGWGGGTEAFF.